These T cell receptor beta chains were read from a single sample in a study of T cell repertoires and Cas9 in healthy adults. Repertoires were generated with immunoSEQ multiplex PCR, while TCRdb's copy carries only in-frame clones and drops some. The data show approximately 22,000 clones, about nine tenths seen once. The sequencing sample was made of CD4+ effector T cells (CD127+, CD25-, CD137-, CD154-) from PBMCs; culture status not recorded. Receptors originate from a human donor in good health. Each CDR3 is given without its conserved first and last residue.

j_call,v_call,cdr3_length,cdr3_aa
TRBJ2-7,TRBV5-1,11,AIPRTKHYEQY
TRBJ1-4,TRBV4-2,14,ASSQDRATVNEKLF
TRBJ2-7,TRBV6-6,13,ASGNPGQEGYEQY
TRBJ2-1,TRBV27,16,ASSSDGLAGGFYNEQF
TRBJ2-2,TRBV18,12,ASSPDNRPGELF
TRBJ1-2,TRBV6-5,11,ASRDRGAQGYT
TRBJ2-2,TRBV5-1,12,ASSNRTGAGELF
TRBJ2-7,TRBV7-3,13,ASSVNLAGQGEQY
TRBJ1-3,TRBV5-1,12,ASSLGESGNTIY
TRBJ2-1,TRBV4-1,13,ASSQGSGRVNEQF
TRBJ2-3,TRBV15,12,ATSRDRATDTQY
TRBJ1-1,TRBV18,12,ASSRDTQNTEAF
TRBJ1-5,TRBV27,13,ASSLLGSSNQPQH
TRBJ2-3,TRBV7-2,13,ASSLFVLAGAVQY
TRBJ1-1,TRBV28,17,ASSSIGSRFSPLNTEAF
TRBJ1-1,TRBV6-5,12,ASRQGGMNTEAF
TRBJ1-1,TRBV5-1,11,ASRQRDDTEAF
TRBJ1-2,TRBV9,13,ASSVGLDANYGYT
TRBJ1-6,TRBV27,10,ASSFPEGPLH
TRBJ2-7,TRBV7-2,15,ASSLYRGGASFYEQY
TRBJ2-7,TRBV7-2,9,ASSRSVEQY
TRBJ2-1,TRBV6-6,10,ASKLDGNEQF
TRBJ2-5,TRBV7-9,13,ASSFRPGMGETQY
TRBJ2-7,TRBV7-2,12,ASSLAGPGVEQY
TRBJ2-4,TRBV7-2,15,ASSLVVGDAERSIQY
TRBJ1-1,TRBV7-2,13,ASTNPGRVVTEAF
TRBJ2-5,TRBV29-1,13,SIRTSGATKETQY
TRBJ1-1,TRBV11-2,10,ASSLGGGEAF
TRBJ1-4,TRBV5-6,10,ASSLGRGELF
TRBJ2-1,TRBV19,11,ASSSNRVGEQF
TRBJ2-3,TRBV5-8,15,ASSLVVLAGKADTQY
TRBJ2-1,TRBV5-1,16,ASSLASVAGSSYNEQF
TRBJ2-5,TRBV5-1,11,ASGGGSGETQY
TRBJ1-6,TRBV30,11,AWSVAYNSPLH
-,TRBV5-1,12,ASSWDGASYEQY
TRBJ1-5,TRBV5-5,11,ASSLTGGQPQH
TRBJ2-2,TRBV5-4,12,ASSLQGPTGELF
TRBJ2-1,TRBV5-1,13,ASSFGLAGVDEQF
TRBJ2-5,TRBV4-2,12,ASSQDQGGETQY
TRBJ2-1,TRBV5-1,13,ASSLATSGYNEQF
TRBJ2-1,TRBV19,14,ASSITGTSRNNEQF
TRBJ2-1,TRBV4-1,16,ASSQTGPPLPASGSQF
TRBJ1-6,TRBV7-2,15,ASSLAGGSSYNSPLH